Below are 27 T cell receptor beta chains sequenced from a single sample in a study of CD8 T cells in ankylosing spondylitis. The study's findings and limits: Typical of ankylosing spondylitis blood, it appeared, was a TCR beta motif of roughly eight highly homologous variants.

No antigens are known for them. TCRdb reprocessed the 5' RACE reads via MiXCR and lists one record per CDR3 protein. Seen here are 470,000 or so distinct CDR3 sequences, roughly 26% observed once, and the top ten hold under 0.9%. Sequencing was performed on blood, either unsorted or a sorted T cell fraction (not recorded which). All receptors derive from a male donor with ankylosing spondylitis.

The gene calls are TRBV3-1 and TRBJ2-3, with D possibly matching TRBD2 (6 bases). Trimming pared 3 bases from V and 1 base from J, leaving 14 bases between. This CDR3 contains 16 residues. Germline lookup yields CDR1 LGHDT and CDR2 YNNKEL (reference sequence). CDR3 region: CASSQDYPRGTDTQYF. For the CDR3, the DNA is TGTGCCAGCAGCCAGGACTACCCCCGGGGCACAGATACGCAGTATTTT.

This clonotype was picked up one time. The chain links TRBV4-2 to TRBJ1-2, with 7 bases aligning to TRBD1. This CDR3 comprises 15 residues. The V gene end was trimmed by 0 bases and the J gene end by 2 bases; junction bases not matched to a gene: 3. The germline V gene encodes CDR1 LGHNA and CDR2 YNFKEQ. The CDR3 nucleotides are TGTGCCAGCAGCCAAGAAGTACAGGGGAACTATGGCTACACCTTC. Its translation is CASSQEVQGNYGYTF.

The V call is TRBV3-1, the J call TRBJ2-2; 7 nucleotides align to TRBD1. The germline V gene encodes CDR1 LGHDT and CDR2 YNNKEL (reference sequence). The CDR3 sequence is 13 residues long. Unmatched junction bases numbered 6, after V lost 8 bases and J lost 6 bases. The CDR3 loop reads CASAKGAPGELFF. For the CDR3, the DNA is TGTGCCAGCGCCAAGGGGGCCCCCGGGGAGCTGTTTTTT.

The gene calls are TRBV12-3 or TRBV12-4 and TRBJ2-3; D is possibly TRBD2 (5 bases). Trimming stripped 3 bases from V and 4 bases from J, with 14 bases between. This CDR3 comprises 15 residues. CDR3 nucleotides: TGTGCCAGCAGTTTTGACCAAGGAGGTTCAGATACGCAGTATTTT. Amino acid sequence: CASSFDQGGSDTQYF.

The chain is built from TRBV12-3 or TRBV12-4 and TRBJ1-5; 7 positions agree with TRBD1. V lost 7 bases and J lost 9; bases outside the gene matches: 12. The CDR3 extends over 14 amino acids. This CDR3 is CASIQGTENGPQHF. The CDR3 DNA is TGTGCCAGCATCCAGGGGACAGAGAATGGGCCCCAGCATTTT.

This clonotype was observed a handful of times. Sequence at one end of the junction differs from germline and may be a read error. V gene TRBV20-1 combines with J gene TRBJ2-1; D possibly corresponds to TRBD1 (6 bases). The CDR3 consists of 17 residues. Germline lookup yields CDR1 DFQATT and CDR2 SNEGSKA (reference sequence). The DNA of the CDR3 is TGCAGTGCCAGAGTTGGGGCAGCAGGCGCAGGGGCCGATGAGCAGTTCTTC. Translated, it gives CSARVGAAGAGADEQFF.

In its sample, this clonotype was seen many times. CDR3 sequence reads: CASSLGYSFGSSYNEQFF. For the CDR3, the DNA is TGTGCCAGCAGCCTCGGTTATAGTTTCGGGAGCTCCTACAATGAGCAGTTCTTC. The chain recombines TRBV7-6 with TRBJ2-1, with a tentative D call TRBD2 (6 bases). The germline V gene encodes CDR1 SGHVS and CDR2 FNYEAQ. Trimming cost V 5 bases and J 0 bases, with 20 bases left between them. This CDR3 spans 18 amino acids.

This clonotype was seen once. The chain joins TRBV4-2 to TRBJ1-4, with no clear D. CDR3 size: 15 residues. Trimming removed 0 bases from V and 6 bases from J, with 11 bases in between. Germline V CDR1 and CDR2: LGHNA, YNFKEQ. CDR3 sequence: CASSQDLDRDEKLFF. The CDR3 nucleotides read TGTGCCAGCAGCCAAGACCTTGACCGCGATGAAAAACTGTTTTTT.

This clonotype was seen more than once but under ten times. This chain links TRBV20-1 with TRBJ2-4, with 7 bases fitting TRBD2. Germline CDR1 is DFQATT and CDR2 is SNEGSKA (reference sequence). V gave up 6 bases and J gave up 1 base; unmatched junction bases: 9. CDR3 length equals 15 residues. The CDR3 bases are TGCAGTGCAGAAAGGACTAGTTTGGCCAAAAACATTCAGTACTTC. It codes for CSAERTSLAKNIQYF.

The chain uses TRBV5-1 and TRBJ2-3; 7 bases are a match to TRBD2. The J segment lost 4 bases and the V segment lost 0 bases, leaving 5 bases of the junction unmatched. There are 15 residues in the CDR3. Germline V gene lookup returns CDR1 SGHRS and CDR2 YFSETQ. CDR3 DNA: TGCGCCAGCAGCTTGGGCGGGAGTGCCCCAGATACGCAGTATTTT. It is translated as CASSLGGSAPDTQYF.

The chain is built from TRBV19 and TRBJ1-5, with TRBD1 identical over 7 bases. The trim removed 9 bases at V and 5 bases at J, leaving 7 bases unmatched. The CDR3 loop spans 13 amino acids. Germline V lookup: CDR1 LNHDA, CDR2 SQIVND (reference sequence). CDR3 nucleotides: TGTGCCAGAGAACAGGGGTCGGATCAGCCCCAGCATTTT. Translated, it gives CAREQGSDQPQHF.

This clonotype was found a few times. The V gene is TRBV29-1, the J gene TRBJ1-4, with D perhaps TRBD1 (6 bases). The ends were cut back, 4 bases at V and 8 bases at J, with 14 bases in the middle. Germline V CDR1 and CDR2: SQVTM, ANQGSEA. This CDR3 is built from 13 residues. The CDR3 nucleotides read TGCAGCGTTGGCAGGGGCGGAAGCGAAAAACTGTTTTTT. Residues: CSVGRGGSEKLFF. Based on the CDR3 plus reference TRBV29-1 and TRBJ1-4, the full variable domain is SAVISQKPSRDICQRGTSLTIQCQVDSQVTMMFWYRQQPGQSLTLIATANQGSEATYESGFVIDKFPISRPNLTFSTLTVSNMSPEDSSIYLCSVGRGGSEKLFFGSGTQLSVL.

J is TRBJ1-1 and V is TRBV3-1, with a weak D call TRBD1 (5 bases). Germline CDR1 is LGHDT and CDR2 is YNNKEL (reference sequence). Trimming pared 3 bases from V and 1 base from J, leaving 12 bases between. There are 15 residues in the CDR3. The CDR3 nucleotides read TGTGCCAGCAGCCATCGGACAATCCAGAACACTGAAGCTTTCTTT. This sequence encodes CASSHRTIQNTEAFF. The whole variable domain, remainder taken from reference TRBV3-1 and TRBJ1-1, is DTAVSQTPKYLVTQMGNDKSIKCEQNLGHDTMYWYKQDSKKFLKIMFSYNNKELIINETVPNRFSPKSPDKAHLNLHINSLELGDSAVYFCASSHRTIQNTEAFFGQGTRLTVV.

This chain joins TRBV5-1 and TRBJ2-7; 13 positions agree with TRBD2. Germline V CDR1 and CDR2: SGHRS, YFSETQ. Trimming at V came to 4 bases and at J to 2 bases, leaving 3 bases not matched to a gene. The CDR3 spans 15 residues. CDR3 nucleotide sequence: TGCGCCAGCAGCCAGGGGACTAGCGGGACCTACGAGCAGTACGTC. It is translated as CASSQGTSGTYEQYV.

The sample holds a few counts of this clonotype. The chain carries TRBV3-1 and TRBJ1-6; D gene uncertain. Germline lookup yields CDR1 LGHDT and CDR2 YNNKEL (reference sequence). This CDR3 comprises 13 residues. The germline V and J ends were trimmed by 4 bases and 9 bases, with 10 bases remaining between them. In nucleotides, the CDR3 is TGTGCCAGCAGCCCCCTGCAAAGTTCACCCCTCCACTTT. Amino acids: CASSPLQSSPLHF.

This chain connects TRBV4-1 to TRBJ2-3; D may be TRBD2 (6 bases). CDR1 is MGHRA and CDR2 is YSYEKL in the germline V gene. Trimming took off 4 bases at V and 3 bases at J, with 17 bases between the two ends. The CDR3 loop spans 16 amino acids. CDR3 coding DNA: TGCGCCAGCAGCCCCGTCTGGCTAGCGATAACAGATACGCAGTATTTT. Amino acids: CASSPVWLAITDTQYF.

This clonotype was picked up many times. The genes are TRBV5-1 and TRBJ2-2; no reliable D call. Germline CDR1 is SGHRS and CDR2 is YFSETQ. The CDR3 sequence is 13 residues long. The V end was cut by 4 bases, the J end by 8 bases, with 12 bases between. DNA for the CDR3: TGCGCCAGCAGCCTCCTAGGGCCGGGGGAGCTGTTTTTT. The encoded protein is CASSLLGPGELFF.

This rearrangement joins TRBV5-6 to TRBJ1-4; the match to TRBD1 covers 8 bases. In germline, CDR1 is SGHDT, CDR2 YYEEEE. V trimming: 4 bases; J trimming: 4 bases; junction bases outside the gene matches: 12. This CDR3 is built from 17 residues. CDR3 nucleotide sequence: TGTGCCAGCAGCATGGACAGGGAATATGCAGTTAATGAAAAACTGTTTTTT. It encodes CASSMDREYAVNEKLFF.

The V gene is TRBV20-1, the J gene TRBJ1-2; no reliable D call. Trimming removed 2 bases at V and 6 bases at J, with 7 bases between. The germline gives CDR1 DFQATT, CDR2 SNEGSKA (reference sequence). The CDR3 runs to 11 residues. The CDR3 bases are TGCAGTGCTAGACATGGGGATGGCTACACCTTC. Protein sequence: CSARHGDGYTF.

V usage is TRBV4-2 and J usage is TRBJ2-4; TRBD2 matches 8 bases. Germline CDR1 LGHNA, CDR2 YNFKEQ. The CDR3 is 15 amino acids. Trimming at V came to 1 base and at J to 6 bases, leaving 5 bases not matched to a gene. This CDR3 reads CASSQGAGALNIQYF. CDR3 nucleotides: TGTGCCAGCAGCCAAGGAGCGGGAGCTTTAAACATTCAGTACTTC.

The rearrangement uses TRBV24-1 and TRBJ2-2; D is tentatively TRBD1 or TRBD2 (6 bases each). Germline loops: CDR1 KGHDR, CDR2 SFDVKD. The CDR3 length is 18 residues. Trimming cost V 0 bases and J 3 bases, with 16 bases left between them. CDR3 DNA sequence: TGTGCCACCAGTGATTTGCCGACAGGAGGGGGATACACCGGGGAGCTGTTTTTT. Encoded protein: CATSDLPTGGGYTGELFF.

This clonotype was detected a few times. The CDR3 bases are TGTGCCAGCAGTGAAAATGGCCCTGAAGCTTTCTTT. Translating gives CASSENGPEAFF. V usage is TRBV6-1 and J usage is TRBJ1-1; no firm D call. The CDR3 has 12 amino acids. V dropped 2 bases and J dropped 6 bases, with 7 bases sitting between them. Germline V gene data show CDR1 as MNHNS and CDR2 as SASEGT.

V and J are TRBV5-5 and TRBJ2-5, with D tentatively TRBD1 (6 bases). This CDR3 contains 16 residues. Trimming pared 0 bases from V and 5 bases from J, leaving 17 bases between. Germline assignment: CDR1 SGHKS and CDR2 YYEKEE (reference sequence). The CDR3 is CASSLGAVDSLETQYF. The CDR3 DNA follows: TGTGCCAGCAGCTTGGGTGCGGTGGACAGCTTGGAGACCCAGTACTTC.

V gene TRBV6-6 combines with J gene TRBJ1-2, with 10 positions matching TRBD1. V was clipped by 5 bases and J by 5 bases; unmatched bases: 2. Germline V gene sequence: CDR1 MNHNY, CDR2 SVGAGI (reference sequence). This CDR3 is 13 amino acids long. The CDR3 loop is CASSAGQGYGYTF. As DNA, the CDR3 is TGTGCCAGCAGTGCGGGACAGGGGTATGGCTACACCTTC.

This clonotype was picked up a small number of times. The V call is TRBV21-1, the J call TRBJ2-1. TRBV21-1 is noted as a pseudogene. The CDR3 is made up of 16 amino acids. The CDR3 here is CASSNGRLSSYNEQFF. The CDR3 nucleotides are TGTGCCAGCAGCAATGGACGGCTAAGCTCCTACAATGAGCAGTTCTTC.

This sequence joins TRBV5-1 and TRBJ1-3, with D possibly TRBD1 on 5 matching bases. Germline V gene data show CDR1 as SGHRS and CDR2 as YFSETQ. The length of the CDR3 is 17 residues. Trimming took off 4 bases at V and 1 base at J, with 18 bases between the two ends. The CDR3 DNA reads as TGCGCCAGCAGCCCCCCTTCGGGGGGAACGTCTGGAAACACCATATATTTT. This codes for CASSPPSGGTSGNTIYF.

The chain carries TRBV7-9 and TRBJ2-7; a possible D gene is TRBD1 (6 bases). CDR1 and CDR2 from the germline V gene are SEHNR and FQNEAQ (reference sequence). V was clipped by 2 bases and J by 8 bases, with 13 bases between them. This CDR3 region has 13 residues. The CDR3 reads CASSLQGQGKQYV. The CDR3 DNA reads as TGTGCCAGCAGCTTACAGGGTCAGGGGAAGCAGTACGTC.